The subject of this entry is one T cell receptor (beta chain). The CDR3 runs to 14 residues. Per germline, CDR1 SGHNT and CDR2 YYREEE (reference sequence). Trimming stripped 2 bases from V and 10 bases from J, with 13 bases between. In the original processing: Counts of nucleated cells, estimated from reference gene primer amplification, were obtained. Profiled with immunoSEQ multiplex PCR; TCRdb holds only in-frame clones, not every one. From that table come the V and J calls and clone size; the DNA was used to work out D and trimming. The sample includes around 70,000 clones, more than 75% of them seen just once. These data are taken from a study of blood T cell repertoires in COVID-19. Across the study: Samples taken during acute and convalescent COVID-19 were collected in the United States, Italy and Spain. T cells, B-cell-depleted T cells, or PBMCs supplied cDNA or gDNA.

The TCR comes from a man aged 50 or older with acute or convalescent COVID-19. Source material: peripheral blood. This rearrangement joins TRBV5-4 to TRBJ1-6; D ambiguous. The CDR3 DNA sequence: TGTGCCAGCAGCTTCGAGGGTCTGGAGTCACCCCTCCACTTT. Its translation is CASSFEGLESPLHF.